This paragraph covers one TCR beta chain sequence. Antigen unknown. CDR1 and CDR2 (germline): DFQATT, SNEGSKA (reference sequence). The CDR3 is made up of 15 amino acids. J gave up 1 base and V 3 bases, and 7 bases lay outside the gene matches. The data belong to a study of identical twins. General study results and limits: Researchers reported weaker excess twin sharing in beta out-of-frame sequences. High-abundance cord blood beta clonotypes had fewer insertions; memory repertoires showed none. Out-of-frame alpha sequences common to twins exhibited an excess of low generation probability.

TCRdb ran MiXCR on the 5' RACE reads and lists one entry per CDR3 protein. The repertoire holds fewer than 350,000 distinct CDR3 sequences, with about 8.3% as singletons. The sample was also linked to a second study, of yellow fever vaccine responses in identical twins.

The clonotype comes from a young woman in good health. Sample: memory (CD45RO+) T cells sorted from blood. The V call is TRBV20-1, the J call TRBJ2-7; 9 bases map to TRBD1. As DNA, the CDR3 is TGCAGTGCTAGGGCACCGGGACAGGGATCCTACGAGCAGTACTTC. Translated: CSARAPGQGSYEQYF.